This TCR beta chain was sequenced for a study of beta chain features in type 1 diabetes. Overall study findings and caveats: Moderate but significant shortening of TCRB CDR3s was recorded in all four CD4+ subsets from Type 1 diabetes patients.

Germline assignment: CDR1 SEHNR and CDR2 FQNEAQ (reference sequence). This CDR3 has 16 residues. Trimming shortened V by 4 bases and J by 6 bases, and 19 bases separated the two germline ends. A note on this clone: Its matching antigen is unknown.

The whole isolated RNA underwent reverse transcription, so sequencing captured expressed TCRB transcripts. Sequencing was performed with immunoSEQ multiplex PCR; in TCRdb, only in-frame clones are kept and a portion is missing. The sample consists of just over 600,000 clones, roughly a sixth of them appearing once. Sorted populations all had greater than 95% purity. This rearrangement joins TRBV7-9 to TRBJ1-5, with D perhaps matching TRBD1 (6 bases). This sequence was found in a man aged 18-30 years in good health. Material for sequencing was naive CD4+ T cells from blood. CDR3 sequence: CASSSPGRGGGQPQHF. The DNA of the CDR3 is TGTGCCAGCAGCTCCCCGGGACGGGGAGGGGGTCAGCCCCAGCATTTT.